The 8 T cell receptor beta chains reported below all come from one sample, sequenced in a study of cytomegalovirus exposure and HLA in healthy donors. Repertoires were generated with immunoSEQ multiplex PCR, while TCRdb's copy carries only in-frame clones and drops some. This table has 160,000 or so clones, roughly 86% appearing once. Sequencing used PBMCs. The source is a man between 18 and 35 years old in good health and CMV-seropositive.

The gene calls are TRBV6-6 and TRBJ2-7, with D possibly matching TRBD1 (6 bases). The CDR3 sequence is 13 residues long. V was clipped by 8 bases and J by 7 bases, with 18 bases between them. In germline, CDR1 is MNHNY, CDR2 SVGAGI (reference sequence). CDR3 residues: CASGQWTLGEQYF. The CDR3, as DNA: TGTGCCAGCGGACAGTGGACGTTGGGGGAGCAGTACTTC.

The V call is TRBV6-5, the J call TRBJ2-1; D is ambiguous. The V end was cut by 2 bases, the J end by 5 bases, with 13 bases between. Germline V gives CDR1 MNHEY, CDR2 SVGAGI. This CDR3 is built from 15 residues. CDR3 loop: CASSYGLSINNEQFF. CDR3 nucleotides: TGTGCCAGCAGTTACGGGCTATCCATTAACAATGAGCAGTTCTTC.

The V gene is TRBV4-1, the J gene TRBJ2-1, with D possibly being TRBD1 (5 bases). Germline V lookup: CDR1 MGHRA, CDR2 YSYEKL. Trimming cost V 1 base and J 0 bases, with 10 bases left between them. The CDR3 runs 16 residues. CDR3 sequence (DNA): TGCGCCAGCAGCCAAGGTGGGGCCAACTCCTACAATGAGCAGTTCTTC. This gives the protein CASSQGGANSYNEQFF.

The V and J genes are TRBV7-8 and TRBJ2-7, with a possible D match to TRBD2 (5 bases). Trimming stripped 0 bases from V and 6 bases from J, with 21 bases between. This CDR3 has 17 residues. The germline gives CDR1 SGHVS, CDR2 FQNEAQ. The CDR3 reads CASSLARELAGLGEQYF. CDR3 nucleotide sequence: TGTGCCAGCAGCTTAGCGAGGGAGCTAGCCGGTCTAGGCGAGCAGTACTTC. Full variable domain (missing parts from reference TRBV7-8 and TRBJ2-7): GAGVSQSPRYKVAKRGQDVALRCDPISGHVSLFWYQQALGQGPEFLTYFQNEAQLDKSGLPSDRFFAERPEGSVSTLKIQRTQQEDSAVYLCASSLARELAGLGEQYFGPGTRLTVT.

This chain links TRBV6-1 with TRBJ2-1, with TRBD2 matching over 7 bases. The CDR3 is 16 amino acids. Germline assignment: CDR1 MNHNS and CDR2 SASEGT. Unmatched junction bases numbered 10, after V lost 4 bases and J lost 4 bases. CDR3 sequence (DNA): TGTGCCAGCAGTGTGGACGGGGGGACCCCTTACAATGAGCAGTTCTTC. This gives the protein CASSVDGGTPYNEQFF.

CDR3 bases: TGTGCCAGCAGTGAAAACGGGGAGGTACGCCAGCCCCAGCATTTT. This translates into CASSENGEVRQPQHF. The V and J genes are TRBV6-1 and TRBJ1-5; D is ambiguous. The CDR3 covers 15 residues. With 2 bases removed from V and 7 bases from J, the gap between germline ends came to 15 bases. CDR1 is MNHNS and CDR2 is SASEGT in the germline V gene.

This sequence joins TRBV2 and TRBJ1-6; D ambiguous. The V end lost 6 bases, the J end lost 6 bases, and 9 bases lay between the germline ends. CDR1 and CDR2 from the germline V gene are SNHLY and FYNNEI. CDR3 length: 13 amino acids. This CDR3 is CASSEPLNSPLHF. The CDR3 coding sequence is TGTGCCAGCAGCGAACCCCTTAATTCACCCCTCCACTTT.

This chain links TRBV7-9 with TRBJ1-6; possibly TRBD1 for D (6 bases). V was trimmed by 6 bases and J by 12 bases, leaving 24 bases between them. The CDR3 covers 16 residues. Germline V gene lookup returns CDR1 SEHNR and CDR2 FQNEAQ (reference sequence). Here the CDR3 DNA reads TGTGCCAGCAGACCATCTGGTGAGGGGGATATCGGACCCCTCCACTTT. Amino acids: CASRPSGEGDIGPLHF.